This record covers a single T cell receptor beta chain. This entry belongs to a study of T cell changes during pregnancy in multiple sclerosis. The CDR3 consists of 15 residues. Trimming removed 2 bases from V and 2 bases from J, with 13 bases in between. Per the germline V gene, CDR1 is KGHSH and CDR2 is LQKENI. This table comes from immunoSEQ multiplex PCR, and its TCRdb copy is limited to in-frame clones, with some not included. The sample lists approximately 41,000 clones, about 93% occurring once. This material consisted of CD4+ T cells from peripheral blood mononuclear cells, taken in the second trimester of pregnancy. This receptor was obtained from a female donor in good health, enrolled as a control in a pregnancy study. The gene calls are TRBV18 and TRBJ2-7; D may be TRBD2 (6 bases). The CDR3 sequence is CASSPVGGDAYEQYF. The CDR3 bases are TGTGCCAGCTCACCAGTTGGCGGGGATGCCTACGAGCAGTACTTC.